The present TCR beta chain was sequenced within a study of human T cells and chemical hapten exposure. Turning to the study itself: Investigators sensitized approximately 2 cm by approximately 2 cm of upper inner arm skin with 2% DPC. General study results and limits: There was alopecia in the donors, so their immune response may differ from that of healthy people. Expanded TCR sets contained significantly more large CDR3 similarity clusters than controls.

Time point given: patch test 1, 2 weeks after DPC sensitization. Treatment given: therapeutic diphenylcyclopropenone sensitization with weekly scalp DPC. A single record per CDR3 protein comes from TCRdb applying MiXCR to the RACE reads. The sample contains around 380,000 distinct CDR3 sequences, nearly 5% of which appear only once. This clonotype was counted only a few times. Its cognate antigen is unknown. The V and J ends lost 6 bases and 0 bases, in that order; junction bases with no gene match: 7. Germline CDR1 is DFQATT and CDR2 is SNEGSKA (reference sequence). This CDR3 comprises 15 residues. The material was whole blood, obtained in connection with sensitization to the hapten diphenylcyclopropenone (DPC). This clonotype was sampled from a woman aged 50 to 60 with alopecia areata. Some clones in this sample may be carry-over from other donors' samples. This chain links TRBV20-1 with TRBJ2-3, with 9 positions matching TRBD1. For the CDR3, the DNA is TGCAGTGCGGTCAGACAGGGGGTGAGCACAGATACGCAGTATTTT. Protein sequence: CSAVRQGVSTDTQYF.